The source of this TCR beta chain is a study of blood T cells in healthy people across ages. This CDR3 contains 16 residues. The V gene's germline CDR1 is MNHEY and CDR2 SVGEGT. J gave up 6 bases and V 5 bases, and 13 bases lay outside the gene matches. A J-beta primer mix and a sample-barcoded 5' primer were used in a second PCR of about 7 to 12 cycles. MiXCR, applied by TCRdb to the 5' RACE reads, yields one record per CDR3 protein. The table includes around 800,000 distinct CDR3 sequences, roughly 24% detected once. The sample was also linked to a second study, of T cells of mothers and their children.

The source material was blood. This clonotype was sampled from a boy under 18 in good health. The chain combines TRBV6-2 or TRBV6-3 with TRBJ2-3, with 8 bases aligning to TRBD1. CDR3 amino acids: CASSLGQGGRSDTQYF. Here the CDR3 DNA reads TGTGCCAGCAGTCTAGGACAGGGAGGTCGCTCGGATACGCAGTATTTT.